These T cell receptor beta chains were read from a single sample in a study of long-term antiretroviral therapy in people with HIV. The protocol was immunoSEQ multiplex PCR, while the TCRdb copy is restricted to in-frame clones and leaves out a portion. The sample lists some 43,000 clones; more than 75% were seen once. The starting material was unsorted PBMCs, obtained 0.1 years before starting antiretroviral therapy. The receptors derive from a woman aged 45-59 years with HIV. Each CDR3 is given with its conserved first and last residue. Fields, in order: J gene, V gene, CDR3 protein.

TRBJ2-3 TRBV9 CASSVAGTGGTDTQYF
TRBJ2-3 TRBV7-6 CASSPRTGPDTQYF
TRBJ2-1 TRBV11-3 CASSLNRASYNEQFF
TRBJ1-2 TRBV4-2 CASSQDSYTGDYGYTF
TRBJ1-1 TRBV15 CATSGSMNTEAFF
TRBJ2-3 TRBV5-6 CASSLFRDILGRRDTQYF
TRBJ1-2 TRBV2 CASQTAYGYTF
TRBJ2-7 TRBV5-1 CASSLVWPGGGEQYF
TRBJ2-1 TRBV4-3 CASSVEAGTGYNEQFF
TRBJ1-1 TRBV11-3 CASSYQGHTEAFF
TRBJ2-7 TRBV5-4 CASSRGTSDEQYF
TRBJ1-2 TRBV27 CASGLGAFGYTF
TRBJ1-5 TRBV5-1 CASSLDRGLNQPQHF
TRBJ2-7 TRBV6-5 CASSYSGTTLGEQYF
TRBJ2-6 TRBV7-9 CASSQVGSGANVLTF
TRBJ1-5 TRBV19 CASRTLSNQPQHF
TRBJ2-5 TRBV6-5 CASSKAGTGETQYF
TRBJ2-3 TRBV5-8 CASSSPRDRGTDTQYF
TRBJ2-3 TRBV4-3 CASSRDLTDTQYF
TRBJ2-2 TRBV28 CASSFLAGLGASTGELFF
TRBJ1-2 TRBV18 CASNDSGTGGRGCTF
TRBJ1-1 TRBV7-9 CATSTADTEAFF
TRBJ1-1 TRBV10-3 CAVRGGQGNTEAFF
TRBJ1-2 TRBV6-5 CASPGEENGYTF
TRBJ1-1 TRBV20-1 CSADRNTEAFF
TRBJ2-7 TRBV7-2 CASSFWQGFNEQYF
TRBJ1-5 TRBV7-2 CASSLETRAGPQHF
TRBJ2-3 TRBV7-3 CASSKGDTQYF
TRBJ1-6 TRBV12-5 CASGPDSVNSPLHF
TRBJ2-2 TRBV30 CAWSDPGTRGWSGELFF
TRBJ2-7 TRBV5-5 CASSLTGQGIIWGYEQYF
TRBJ2-7 TRBV4-1 CASSQGMGRGSYEQYF
TRBJ1-6 TRBV6-5 CASSSGLYRDWSPLHF
TRBJ2-1 TRBV7-2 CASSLDSTSEQFF
TRBJ1-2 TRBV4-3 CASSQGIFRDSGYTF
TRBJ2-3 TRBV19 CASSLDTGTRYF
TRBJ1-1 TRBV4-1 CASSPPLSGHTEAFF
TRBJ1-2 TRBV4-3 CASSQAGDSNYGYTF
TRBJ2-7 TRBV10-3 CATHQGQGAGDEQYF
TRBJ1-2 TRBV27 CASSSTGTGTGYTF
TRBJ1-5 TRBV7-9 CASSLGTGIYQPQHF
TRBJ1-2 TRBV30 CAWSLGGGGYGYTF
TRBJ1-4 TRBV6-1 CASSEGSVNEKLFF
TRBJ2-1 TRBV6-5 CASSYDWRGGNEQFF
TRBJ1-2 TRBV7-8 CASSHGDYGYTF
TRBJ2-7 TRBV6-5 CASSYSNLVSGEQYF
TRBJ2-7 TRBV6-6 CASSYNGQGSYEQYF